This TCR beta chain was recovered during a study of patients and donors after allogeneic stem cell transplantation. This clonotype was seen at least ten times. Germline CDR1 and CDR2: MNHEY and SMNVEV (reference sequence). The length of the CDR3 is 13 residues. Trimming cost V 5 bases and J 3 bases, with 10 bases left between them. TCRdb processed the RT-PCR reads anew with MiXCR; each CDR3 protein has one entry. The sample shows 87,000 or so distinct CDR3 sequences, approximately 5% of them seen only once. The TCR comes from a human donor who was either an allogeneic HSCT recipient or a stem cell or donor lymphocyte infusion donor (not recorded which). It is not recorded whose cells these are; they may come from a transplant donor. V and J are TRBV27 and TRBJ1-2; D is unresolved. What was sequenced was blood, either unsorted or a sorted T cell fraction (not recorded which). The CDR3 bases are TGTGCCAGCAGTCGTACAGCTGACTATGGCTACACCTTC. Translated: CASSRTADYGYTF.